This TCR beta chain was profiled in a study of blood T cell repertoires in COVID-19. Clones were sequenced by immunoSEQ multiplex PCR, and TCRdb holds only the in-frame ones, with some missing. Of about 53,000 clones in the sample, 85% to 90% are singletons; the top ten hold about an eighth. The V and J ends lost 2 bases and 1 base respectively, with 14 bases between them. The CDR3 length is 15 residues. In germline, CDR1 is GTSNPN, CDR2 SVGIG (reference sequence). The source material was peripheral blood. The source is a man aged 65-85 years with active COVID-19. V is TRBV30 and J is TRBJ1-1; a possible D gene is TRBD1 (6 bases). CDR3 DNA: TGTGCCTGGAGTCCGCAGGGGAATGGGAACACTGAAGCTTTCTTT. It specifies CAWSPQGNGNTEAFF. Looking up the rest from reference TRBV30 and TRBJ1-1 gives the full variable domain: SQTIHQWPATLVQPVGSPLSLECTVEGTSNPNLYWYRQAAGRGLQLLFYSVGIGQISSEVPQNLSASRPQDRQFILSSKKLLLSDSGFYLCAWSPQGNGNTEAFFGQGTRLTVV.